The 30 T cell receptor beta chains in this list originate from one sample, sequenced in a study of PD-1 blockade in mismatch repair-deficient tumors (dated by TCRdb to about 2017). Libraries were prepared through the immunoSEQ multiplex PCR assay. Held by TCRdb, this immuneACCESS table contains in-frame sequences only and omits some clones. Under half of the omission traces to an unresolved V gene where checked; the cause of the rest is unknown. The sample table lists tens of thousands of clones, around 85% of them with a count of one. The ten largest make up roughly 2.8% of the sample. The sample's time point label is to be understood as: peripheral blood 12 weeks after first pembrolizumab dose. The material was peripheral blood, obtained 12 weeks after starting pembrolizumab. These receptors were obtained from an adult with mismatch repair-deficient cancer.

J is TRBJ2-7 and V is TRBV6-5, with D maybe TRBD2 (6 bases). The CDR3 runs 14 residues. The germline V and J ends were trimmed by 2 bases and 1 base, with 9 bases remaining between them. CDR1 is MNHEY and CDR2 is SVGAGI in the germline V gene. The CDR3 DNA sequence: TGTGCCAGCAGTTACGGGGGGAGATCCTACGAGCAGTACTTC. This encodes CASSYGGRSYEQYF.

The chain links TRBV19 to TRBJ2-1; the D is unclear. Trimming cost V 3 bases and J 4 bases, with 7 bases left between them. This CDR3 region has 13 residues. Germline CDR1 reads LNHDA; CDR2 reads SQIVND (reference sequence). The CDR3 is CASSMGRYNEQFF. The CDR3 DNA reads TGTGCCAGTAGTATGGGCCGATACAATGAGCAGTTCTTC.

The J gene is TRBJ2-1, the V gene TRBV12-5; unclear D gene. Germline values: CDR1 LGHNT, CDR2 FRNRAP. This CDR3 comprises 11 residues. The ends were cut back, 3 bases at V and 8 bases at J, with 5 bases in the middle. The CDR3 sequence is CASGFRDEQFF. The DNA of the CDR3 is TGTGCTAGTGGTTTTAGGGATGAGCAGTTCTTC.

The J gene is TRBJ2-5, the V gene TRBV11-2, with D maybe TRBD2 (5 bases). V was pared by 5 bases and J by 4 bases, with 14 bases between. The CDR3 contains 14 residues. Per germline, CDR1 SGHAT and CDR2 FQNNGV. CDR3 region: CASSPPGSGETQYF. The CDR3 region has the DNA TGTGCCAGCAGCCCCCCGGGGAGTGGAGAGACCCAGTACTTC.

With respect to this clone: The junction differs from germline at one of its ends, possibly a read error. The chain employs TRBV7-7 and TRBJ2-2; unclear D gene. The CDR3 consists of 15 residues. CDR1 and CDR2 from the germline V gene are SSHAT and FNYEAQ (reference sequence). The CDR3 DNA is TGTGCTAGCAGCCCTAGTAGGGCGAACACCGGGGAGCTGTTTTTT. Protein: CASSPSRANTGELFF.

J is TRBJ2-3 and V is TRBV7-6, with D uncertain. This CDR3 has 12 amino acids. Trimming stripped 0 bases from V and 2 bases from J, with 0 bases between. From germline, CDR1 is SGHVS and CDR2 FNYEAQ. CDR3 sequence reads: CASSLATDTQYF. CDR3 DNA: TGTGCCAGCAGCTTAGCCACAGATACGCAGTATTTT.

V is TRBV14 and J is TRBJ2-2; D may correspond to TRBD1 or TRBD2 (5 bases each). The CDR3 is made up of 16 amino acids. The germline CDR1 and CDR2 sequences are SGHDN and FVKESK. V lost 3 bases and J 4 bases, leaving 15 bases between the germline ends. The CDR3 protein is CASSQGLTAVTGELFF. CDR3 DNA sequence: TGTGCCAGCAGCCAGGGATTGACAGCGGTCACCGGGGAGCTGTTTTTT.

V is TRBV7-3 and J is TRBJ2-7, with 7 bases fitting TRBD1. J lost 7 bases, V lost 6 bases, and 9 bases had no gene match. Per germline, CDR1 SGHTA and CDR2 FQGTGA. The CDR3 is 13 amino acids. The CDR3 spells CASSSDRAQEQYF. The CDR3 bases are TGTGCCAGCAGTTCAGACAGGGCTCAGGAGCAGTACTTC. The full variable domain, in which reference TRBV7-3 and TRBJ2-7 provide the parts outside the CDR3, is GAGVSQTPSNKVTEKGKYVELRCDPISGHTALYWYRQSLGQGPEFLIYFQGTGAADDSGLPNDRFFAVRPEGSVSTLKIQRTERGDSAVYLCASSSDRAQEQYFGPGTRLTVT.

The chain carries TRBV5-6 and TRBJ2-7; D is unresolved. Germline-derived CDR1 and CDR2 are SGHDT and YYEEEE. Trimming took 4 bases from V and 7 from J, leaving 15 bases between them. This CDR3 has 13 amino acids. In DNA, the CDR3 is TGTGCCAGCAGCCCCGGAGCGCACCGGGAGCAGTACTTC. It specifies CASSPGAHREQYF.

This chain uses TRBV11-3 with TRBJ1-3; no clear D. This CDR3 is 16 amino acids long. Trimming removed 4 bases at V and 0 bases at J, with 13 bases between. Germline V gene data show CDR1 as SGHNT and CDR2 as YENEEA. The CDR3 loop is CASSSRISGSGNTIYF. The CDR3 nucleotides are TGTGCCAGCAGCTCGCGTATCTCGGGCTCTGGAAACACCATATATTTT.

The chain employs TRBV7-2 and TRBJ2-3, with D possibly TRBD1 on 5 matching bases. V was shortened by 3 bases and J by 4 bases, with 8 bases between the two germline ends. CDR1 SGHTA and CDR2 FQGNSA come from the germline V gene. The CDR3 is 13 residues long. The CDR3, as DNA: TGTGCCAGCAGCTTGGAAGGGGCAGATACGCAGTATTTT. Translation gives CASSLEGADTQYF.

The V call is TRBV11-2, the J call TRBJ1-1, with 11 bases matching TRBD1. The CDR3 loop spans 14 amino acids. The germline V gene encodes CDR1 SGHAT and CDR2 FQNNGV. The V segment lost 5 bases and the J segment 6 bases; nucleotides outside the gene matches: 5. As DNA, the CDR3 is TGTGCCAGCAGCGGGACAGGGGGAAATTCTGAAGCTTTCTTT. Amino acid sequence: CASSGTGGNSEAFF.

The chain employs TRBV11-2 and TRBJ1-2; D remains unclear. V was shortened by 1 base and J by 8 bases, with 14 bases between the two germline ends. This CDR3 is built from 14 residues. Germline CDR1 is SGHAT and CDR2 is FQNNGV. CDR3 nucleotides: TGTGCCAGCAGCTTAGGCGTCGGTACGTTGGGCTACACCTTC. Translating it yields CASSLGVGTLGYTF.

This chain connects TRBV7-8 to TRBJ1-5; no firm D call. This CDR3 is 14 amino acids long. V was cut by 2 bases and J by 5 bases, with 10 bases left in between. From germline, CDR1 is SGHVS and CDR2 FQNEAQ. This chain's CDR3 is CASSLTTLDQPQHF. The CDR3 nucleotides are TGTGCCAGCAGCTTAACCACACTGGATCAGCCCCAGCATTTT.

V and J are TRBV9 and TRBJ2-7, with D possibly being TRBD1 (6 bases). The CDR3 extends over 13 amino acids. V was cut by 3 bases and J by 2 bases, with 9 bases left in between. From germline, CDR1 is SGDLS and CDR2 YYNGEE. The CDR3, as DNA: TGTGCCAGCAGCGCCGGGACAACCTACGAGCAGTACTTC. Protein product: CASSAGTTYEQYF.

This clone appeared once. The rearrangement joins TRBV10-3 to TRBJ2-7, with 12 bases aligning to TRBD1. The CDR3 runs to 13 residues. V shed 10 bases and J 7 bases; nucleotides not matched to a gene: 8. Germline CDR1 is ENHRY and CDR2 is SYGVKD. CDR3 nucleotides: TGTGCCAGCCGGGACAGGGGGCAGGAAGAGCAGTACTTC. Its translation: CASRDRGQEEQYF.

This chain links TRBV5-1 with TRBJ1-1, with 8 bases matching TRBD1. Germline CDR1 and CDR2: SGHRS and YFSETQ. The CDR3 covers 16 residues. The V segment lost 2 bases and the J segment 6 bases; nucleotides outside the gene matches: 12. The CDR3 coding sequence is TGCGCCAGCAGCTTTTTTCCCGGGACAGGAGGAGCTGAAGCTTTCTTT. This sequence encodes CASSFFPGTGGAEAFF.

V gene TRBV7-3 combines with J gene TRBJ2-7, with 9 bases fitting TRBD2. The CDR3 loop spans 17 amino acids. V trimming: 2 bases; J trimming: 1 base; junction bases outside the gene matches: 9. Germline-derived CDR1 and CDR2 are SGHTA and FQGTGA. The CDR3: CASSLGLAGEISYEQYF. CDR3 nucleotides: TGTGCCAGCAGCTTAGGGTTAGCGGGAGAGATTTCCTACGAGCAGTACTTC.

The chain carries TRBV11-2 and TRBJ2-7; 10 nucleotides line up with TRBD2. Germline values: CDR1 SGHAT, CDR2 FQNNGV. This CDR3 spans 14 amino acids. J lost 5 bases, V lost 3 bases, and 4 bases had no gene match. CDR3: CASSFSSGSHEQYF. The CDR3 DNA is TGTGCCAGCAGCTTTTCTAGCGGGAGTCACGAGCAGTACTTC. Drawing the rest from reference TRBV11-2 and TRBJ2-7, the complete variable domain is EAGVAQSPRYKIIEKRQSVAFWCNPISGHATLYWYQQILGQGPKLLIQFQNNGVVDDSQLPKDRFSAERLKGVDSTLKIQPAKLEDSAVYLCASSFSSGSHEQYFGPGTRLTVT.

The chain combines TRBV6-1 with TRBJ2-1; D ambiguous. Per germline, CDR1 MNHNS and CDR2 SASEGT. The CDR3 has 15 residues. V lost 6 bases and J lost 0, with 12 bases in between. CDR3 sequence reads: CASRTTQSSYNEQFF. CDR3 nucleotides: TGTGCCAGCAGAACGACACAGAGCTCCTACAATGAGCAGTTCTTC.

The chain links TRBV7-3 to TRBJ2-3, with 7 bases fitting TRBD2. Germline CDR1 SGHTA, CDR2 FQGTGA. Trimming took 4 bases from V and 3 from J; bases not matched to a gene: 10. The CDR3 length is 16 residues. In DNA form, the CDR3 reads TGTGCCAGCAGCTCCCCTCACGGGAGGAGGACAGATACGCAGTATTTT. Encoded protein: CASSSPHGRRTDTQYF.

The rearrangement joins TRBV7-2 to TRBJ2-7; no reliable D call. The CDR3 covers 17 residues. The V end lost 2 bases, the J end lost 0 bases, and 17 bases lay between the germline ends. Germline CDR1 SGHTA, CDR2 FQGNSA. CDR3 amino acids: CASSLNGIPTRSYEQYF. The DNA for the CDR3 is TGTGCCAGCAGCTTAAACGGAATCCCTACCCGCTCCTACGAGCAGTACTTC.

The chain is built from TRBV5-1 and TRBJ1-1; the D is unclear. With 1 base removed from V and 1 base from J, the gap between germline ends came to 5 bases. The CDR3 has 13 residues. Germline V gene sequence: CDR1 SGHRS, CDR2 YFSETQ. CDR3: CASSLLENTEAFF. CDR3 nucleotide sequence: TGCGCCAGCAGCTTGTTGGAGAACACTGAAGCTTTCTTT.

The chain recombines TRBV7-6 with TRBJ2-3, with D perhaps matching TRBD2 (6 bases). The germline V and J ends were trimmed by 4 bases and 8 bases, with 19 bases remaining between them. Germline V gene data show CDR1 as SGHVS and CDR2 as FNYEAQ. The length of the CDR3 is 15 residues. The CDR3 sequence is CASSSQGGKGPTQYF. The CDR3 DNA reads TGTGCCAGCAGCTCCCAGGGCGGGAAGGGGCCTACGCAGTATTTT.

The chain is built from TRBV18 and TRBJ2-2; D is ambiguous. CDR3 size: 17 residues. V lost 1 base to trimming and J lost 1 base, with 13 bases between them. Germline V gives CDR1 KGHSH, CDR2 LQKENI. For the CDR3, the DNA is TGTGCCAGCTCACCACGAATAGGCGGAGAGAACACCGGGGAGCTGTTTTTT. This codes for CASSPRIGGENTGELFF.

V and J are TRBV7-8 and TRBJ1-5; no firm D call. The CDR3 runs 14 residues. V lost 3 bases to trimming and J lost 1 base, with 7 bases between them. CDR1 is SGHVS, CDR2 FQNEAQ, per germline. The CDR3 loop is CASSFLGSNQPQHF. The CDR3 DNA is TGTGCCAGCAGCTTTCTGGGGAGCAATCAGCCCCAGCATTTT. Looking up the rest from reference TRBV7-8 and TRBJ1-5 gives the full variable domain: GAGVSQSPRYKVAKRGQDVALRCDPISGHVSLFWYQQALGQGPEFLTYFQNEAQLDKSGLPSDRFFAERPEGSVSTLKIQRTQQEDSAVYLCASSFLGSNQPQHFGDGTRLSIL.

This clone was recorded only once. The chain couples TRBV5-4 to TRBJ2-5, with TRBD2 identical over 7 bases. The CDR3 contains 14 residues. Trimming at V came to 3 bases and at J to 1 base, leaving 3 bases not matched to a gene. Germline-derived CDR1 and CDR2 are SGHNT and YYREEE (reference sequence). CDR3 DNA sequence: TGTGCCAGCAGCTACCCTAGCGGCCAAGAGACCCAGTACTTC. Amino acids: CASSYPSGQETQYF.

The CDR3 region has the DNA TGCGCCAGCAGCGGAACGGACAACTATGGCTACACCTTC. Its translation: CASSGTDNYGYTF. J is TRBJ1-2 and V is TRBV5-1; D is uncertain. CDR3 length: 13 residues. Deletions cut 4 bases from V and 2 bases from J, with 9 bases between. Germline CDR1 reads SGHRS; CDR2 reads YFSETQ.

The V and J genes are TRBV11-3 and TRBJ2-7, with D perhaps matching TRBD1 (6 bases). Germline lookup yields CDR1 SGHNT and CDR2 YENEEA. The V end lost 5 bases, the J end lost 0 bases, and 11 bases lay between the germline ends. CDR3 length equals 14 residues. This CDR3 reads CASSTGRSSYEQYF. In DNA form, the CDR3 reads TGTGCCAGCAGCACAGGGAGAAGCTCCTACGAGCAGTACTTC.

In DNA, the CDR3 is TGTGCCAGCAGCTTGGGTAGTTTCGGGGACACTGAAGCTTTCTTT. Protein sequence: CASSLGSFGDTEAFF. V gene TRBV5-8 combines with J gene TRBJ1-1; D is unresolved. The V gene lost 0 bases and the J gene lost 3 bases, with 12 bases spanning the gap. This CDR3 region has 15 residues. The germline V gene has CDR1 SGHTS and CDR2 YDEGEE.